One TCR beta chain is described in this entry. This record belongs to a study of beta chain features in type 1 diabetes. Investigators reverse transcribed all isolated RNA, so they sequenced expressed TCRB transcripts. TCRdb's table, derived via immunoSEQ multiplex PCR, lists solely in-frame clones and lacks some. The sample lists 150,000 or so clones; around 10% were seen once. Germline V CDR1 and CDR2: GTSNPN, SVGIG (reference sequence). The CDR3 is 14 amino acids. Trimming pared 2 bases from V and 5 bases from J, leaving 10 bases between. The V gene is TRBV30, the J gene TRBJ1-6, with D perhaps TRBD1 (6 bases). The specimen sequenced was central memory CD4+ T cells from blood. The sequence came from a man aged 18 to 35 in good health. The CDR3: CAWSFRTDNSPLHF. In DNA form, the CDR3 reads TGTGCCTGGAGTTTTCGGACAGATAATTCACCCCTCCACTTT. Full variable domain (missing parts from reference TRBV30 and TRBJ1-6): SQTIHQWPATLVQPVGSPLSLECTVEGTSNPNLYWYRQAAGRGLQLLFYSVGIGQISSEVPQNLSASRPQDRQFILSSKKLLLSDSGFYLCAWSFRTDNSPLHFGNGTRLTVT.